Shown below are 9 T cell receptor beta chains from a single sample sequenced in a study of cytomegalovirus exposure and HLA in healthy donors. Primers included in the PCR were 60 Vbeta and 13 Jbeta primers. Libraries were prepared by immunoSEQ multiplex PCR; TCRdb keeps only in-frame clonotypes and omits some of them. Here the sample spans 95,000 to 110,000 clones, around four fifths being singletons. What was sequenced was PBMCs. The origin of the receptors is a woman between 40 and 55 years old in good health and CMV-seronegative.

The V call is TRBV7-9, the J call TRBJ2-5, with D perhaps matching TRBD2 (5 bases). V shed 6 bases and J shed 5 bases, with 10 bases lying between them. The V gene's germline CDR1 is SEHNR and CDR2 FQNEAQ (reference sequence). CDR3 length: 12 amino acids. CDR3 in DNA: TGTGCCAGCAGGAGGGCGGGTGAGACCCAGTACTTC. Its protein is CASRRAGETQYF.

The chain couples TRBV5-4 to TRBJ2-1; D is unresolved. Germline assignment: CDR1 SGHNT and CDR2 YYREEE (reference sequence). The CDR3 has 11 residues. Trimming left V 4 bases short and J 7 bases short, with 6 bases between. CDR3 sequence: CASSHRNEQFF. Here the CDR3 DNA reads TGTGCCAGCAGCCACCGGAATGAGCAGTTCTTC.

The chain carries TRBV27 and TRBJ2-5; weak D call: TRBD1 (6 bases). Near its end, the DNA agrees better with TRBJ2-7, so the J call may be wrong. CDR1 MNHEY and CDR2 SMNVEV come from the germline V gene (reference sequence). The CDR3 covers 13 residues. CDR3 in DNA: TGTGCCAGCAGTAAAACAGGGTCCTACGAGCAGTACTTC. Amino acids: CASSKTGSYEQYF.

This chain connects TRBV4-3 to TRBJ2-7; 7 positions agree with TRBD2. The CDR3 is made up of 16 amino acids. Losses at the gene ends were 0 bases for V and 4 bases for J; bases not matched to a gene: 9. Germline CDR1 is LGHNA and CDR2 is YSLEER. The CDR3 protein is CASSQDRGVSFYEQYF. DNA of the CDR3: TGCGCCAGCAGCCAAGATCGGGGGGTTTCGTTTTACGAGCAGTACTTC.

Here the CDR3 DNA reads TGTGCCAGCATGGCCCGCGGGAGGGCCACCGGGGAGCTGTTTTTT. Residues: CASMARGRATGELFF. The rearrangement joins TRBV6-5 to TRBJ2-2; TRBD2 matches at 9 bases. The CDR3 consists of 15 residues. CDR1 is MNHEY and CDR2 is SVGAGI in the germline V gene. The ends lost 7 bases at V and 4 bases at J; junction bases unmatched: 7.

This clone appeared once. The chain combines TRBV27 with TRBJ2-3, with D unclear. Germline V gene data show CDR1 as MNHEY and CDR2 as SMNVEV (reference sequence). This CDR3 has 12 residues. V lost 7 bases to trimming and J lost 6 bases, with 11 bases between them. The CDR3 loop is CASTGASDTQYF. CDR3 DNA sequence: TGTGCCAGCACAGGCGCGTCGGATACGCAGTATTTT.

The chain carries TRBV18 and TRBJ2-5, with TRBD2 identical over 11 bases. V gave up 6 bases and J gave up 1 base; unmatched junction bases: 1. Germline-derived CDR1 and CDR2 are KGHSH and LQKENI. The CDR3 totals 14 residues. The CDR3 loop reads CASSGTSGQETQYF. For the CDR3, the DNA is TGTGCCAGCTCGGGGACTAGCGGCCAAGAGACCCAGTACTTC.

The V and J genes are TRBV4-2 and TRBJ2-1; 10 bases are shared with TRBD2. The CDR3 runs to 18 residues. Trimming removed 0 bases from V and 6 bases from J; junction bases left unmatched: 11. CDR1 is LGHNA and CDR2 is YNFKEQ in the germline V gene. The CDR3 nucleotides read TGTGCCAGCAGCCAAGATCGGTTCGAACTAGCGGGACGCAATGAGCAGTTCTTC. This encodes CASSQDRFELAGRNEQFF.

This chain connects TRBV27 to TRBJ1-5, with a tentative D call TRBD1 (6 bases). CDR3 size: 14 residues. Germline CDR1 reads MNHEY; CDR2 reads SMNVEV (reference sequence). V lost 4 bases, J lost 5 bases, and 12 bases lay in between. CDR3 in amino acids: CASSSRQVDQPQHF. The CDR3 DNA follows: TGTGCCAGCAGTTCCCGACAGGTCGATCAGCCCCAGCATTTT.